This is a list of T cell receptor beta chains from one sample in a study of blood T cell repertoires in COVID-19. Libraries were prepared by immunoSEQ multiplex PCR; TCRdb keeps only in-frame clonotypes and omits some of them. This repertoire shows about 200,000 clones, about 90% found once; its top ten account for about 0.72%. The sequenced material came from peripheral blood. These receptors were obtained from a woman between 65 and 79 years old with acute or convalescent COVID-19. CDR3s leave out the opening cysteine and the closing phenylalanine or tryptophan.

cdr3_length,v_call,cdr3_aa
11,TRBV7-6,ASRLGQGTEAF
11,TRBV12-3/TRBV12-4,AGRAGWSGGYT
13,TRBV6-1,ASSENRVPTAEAF
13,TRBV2,ASSTGTAENQPQH
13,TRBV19,ASSHRTGSTDTQY
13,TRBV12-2,ASRWTTGIGDEQY
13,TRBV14,ASSLIAGVYNEQF
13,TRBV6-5,ASSLARGTAGELF
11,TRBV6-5,ASRTTGTGGYT
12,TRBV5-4,ASSLVGTENGYT